Included here is one T cell receptor beta chain sequence, with context. The sample comes from a study of blood T cell repertoires in COVID-19. On the study more broadly: Some COVID-19 samples were acute and others convalescent; all came from the United States, Italy and Spain. Nucleic acid was either cDNA or gDNA, and it came from T cells, B-cell-depleted T cells, or PBMCs.

How the authors handled the data: Reference gene primer amplification gave estimated nucleated cell counts. Profiling relied on immunoSEQ multiplex PCR, and the TCRdb table lists in-frame clones only, not all of them. V and J calls and clone size are copied from that table; D and trimming were computed from the DNA. Of 60,000 to 95,000 clones in the sample, about 88% are singletons; the top ten hold about 16%. Germline CDR1 reads MNHNY; CDR2 reads SVGAGI (reference sequence). The CDR3 consists of 16 residues. Deletions cut 4 bases from V and 3 bases from J, with 18 bases between. The TCR comes from a woman older than 75 with active or convalescent COVID-19. The specimen was peripheral blood. The rearrangement uses TRBV6-6 and TRBJ1-2; D might be TRBD1 (5 bases). The CDR3 DNA reads as TGTGCCAGCAGTTTCCTCAGGGCCCGCCGAGACTATGGCTACACCTTC. Translating it yields CASSFLRARRDYGYTF.